This T cell receptor (beta chain) was identified in a study of cytomegalovirus exposure and HLA in healthy donors. Background on the study: Both the approximately 120 validation repertoires and the approximately 640 first-cohort repertoires used the same platform, as reported by a later analysis.

The length of the CDR3 is 16 residues. V lost 3 bases to trimming and J lost 4 bases; unmatched junction nucleotides: 4. In germline, CDR1 is LNHDA, CDR2 SQIVND (reference sequence). As concerns this clone: Its antigen remains unknown.

Study findings and constraints: It was reportedly the case that the classifier diagnosed cytomegalovirus status with high specificity and sensitivity. Under in vitro conditions, a few CMV-associated chains were confirmed as specific for CMV antigens. The tendency of first-cohort TCR clusters to co-occur in the roughly 110 validation repertoires was identified by a subsequent analysis.

Profiled with immunoSEQ multiplex PCR; TCRdb holds only in-frame clones, not every one. The data contain about 130,000 clones, 85% to 90% of them singletons. The V call is TRBV19, the J call TRBJ2-6; the match to TRBD1 covers 9 bases. The sequence was obtained from a woman under 40 in good health and CMV-seropositive. The source material was PBMCs. CDR3 nucleotide sequence: TGTGCCAGTAGTATCGGGACAGGGAACGGGGCCAACGTCCTGACTTTC. Protein: CASSIGTGNGANVLTF. Complete variable domain (other parts from reference TRBV19 and TRBJ2-6): DGGITQSPKYLFRKEGQNVTLSCEQNLNHDAMYWYRQDPGQGLRLIYYSQIVNDFQKGDIAEGYSVSREKKESFPLTVTSAQKNPTAFYLCASSIGTGNGANVLTFGAGSRLTVL.